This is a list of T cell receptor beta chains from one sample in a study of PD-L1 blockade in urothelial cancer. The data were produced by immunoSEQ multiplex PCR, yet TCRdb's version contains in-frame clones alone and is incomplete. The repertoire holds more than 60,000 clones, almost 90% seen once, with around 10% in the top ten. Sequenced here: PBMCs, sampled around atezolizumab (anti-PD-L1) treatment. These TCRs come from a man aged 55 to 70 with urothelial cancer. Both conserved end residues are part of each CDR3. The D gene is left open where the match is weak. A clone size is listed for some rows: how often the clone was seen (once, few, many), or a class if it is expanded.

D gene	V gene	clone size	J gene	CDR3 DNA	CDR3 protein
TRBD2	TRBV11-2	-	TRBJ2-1	TGTGCCAGCAGCAGTAGCGGGAATCGGAATGAGCAGTTCTTC	CASSSSGNRNEQFF
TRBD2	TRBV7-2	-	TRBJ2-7	TGTGCCAGCAGTTATACTAGCGGCTCCTACGAGCAGTACTTC	CASSYTSGSYEQYF
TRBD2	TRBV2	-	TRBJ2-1	TGTGCCAGCAGGCGGGAGCCGAACCATTCCAATGAGCAGTTCTTC	CASRREPNHSNEQFF
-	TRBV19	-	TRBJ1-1	TGTGCCAGTACGATGAGGGCCACTGAAGCTTTCTTT	CASTMRATEAFF
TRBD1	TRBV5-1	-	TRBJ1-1	TGCGCCAGCAGCCGGCTGTTTGGGGGGTCAGGGGGCACTGAAGCTTTCTTT	CASSRLFGGSGGTEAFF
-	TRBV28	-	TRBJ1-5	TGTGCCAGCAGTTTCGGGGTGGGAAGGGTTGAGGTTAATCAGCCCCAGCATTTT	CASSFGVGRVEVNQPQHF
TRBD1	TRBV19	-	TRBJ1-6	TGTGCCAGTAGTAACTTACAGGGGAGATTGAATTCACCCCTCCACTTT	CASSNLQGRLNSPLHF
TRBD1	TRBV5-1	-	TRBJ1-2	TGCGCCAGCAGCTTGCAGGGGGCTAACTATGGCTACACCTTC	CASSLQGANYGYTF
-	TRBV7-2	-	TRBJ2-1	TGTGCCAGCAGCTTAACCCTTCAGATCTACAATGAGCAGTTCTTC	CASSLTLQIYNEQFF
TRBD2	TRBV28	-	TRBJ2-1	TGTGCCAGCAAGGGGACTAGCGACAATGAGCAGTTCTTC	CASKGTSDNEQFF
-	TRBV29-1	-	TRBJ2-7	TGCAGCGTCAAGGGGCAGGGTTCCTCCTACGAGCAGTACTTC	CSVKGQGSSYEQYF
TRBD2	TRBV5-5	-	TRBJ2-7	TGTGCCAGCAGCTTGGCTCTAGCGGGTTCCTACGAGCAGTACTTC	CASSLALAGSYEQYF
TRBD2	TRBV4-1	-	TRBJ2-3	TGCGCCAGCAGCCAAGAAGGATCAGCGGGGGCGCCGGATACGCAGTATTTT	CASSQEGSAGAPDTQYF
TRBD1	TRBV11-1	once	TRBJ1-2	TGTGCCAGCAGCGCTGGACAGGGGTCTAACTATGGCTACACCTTC	CASSAGQGSNYGYTF
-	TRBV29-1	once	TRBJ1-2	TGCAGCGGCGAGGGGGGGGGCTATGGCTACACCTTC	CSGEGGGYGYTF
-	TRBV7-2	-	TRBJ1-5	TGTGCCAGCAGAGGGGGGGCAGGCCAGCCCCAGCATTTT	CASRGGAGQPQHF
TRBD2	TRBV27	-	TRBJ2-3	TGTGCCAGCAAATTAGCGGGGTTGGGCACAGATACGCAGTATTTT	CASKLAGLGTDTQYF
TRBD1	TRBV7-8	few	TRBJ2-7	TGTGCCAGCAGTCCCGGGACAGGGGTTTCCTACGAGCAGTACTTC	CASSPGTGVSYEQYF
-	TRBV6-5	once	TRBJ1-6	TGTGCCAGCAGTCGCCCTCAACACGGAGATTCACCCCTCCACTTT	CASSRPQHGDSPLHF